The next 15 T cell receptor beta chains were all read from a single sample in a study of CD8+ T cells in alopecia areata. Extraction of RNA preceded its reverse transcription into cDNA, which served as the sequencing template. The table came from immunoSEQ multiplex PCR; TCRdb's copy has only in-frame clones and leaves some out. There are approximately 280,000 clones in the sample, none observed a single time. Cutaneous lymph node cells were pooled, and they were sorted using CD4, CD8alpha, NKG2D, NKG2ACE and other markers. The sample comprised CD4+ T cells sorted from a lymph node. These receptor sequences come from a C3H/HeJ mouse with alopecia areata. For the strain, the MHC haplotype given is H2-k.

This clone was observed a few times. Gene names and germline match the mouse. Coverage ceases 3 residues before the CDR3 finishes, and the germline J gene fills in the end. This chain joins TRBV14 and TRBJ1-6, with D perhaps matching TRBD1 (5 bases). TRBJ1-6 is annotated as an ORF whose role is uncertain. V was pared by 0 bases and J by 5 bases, with 12 bases between. The CDR3 runs to 16 residues. CDR1 SGHDT and CDR2 FRDEAV come from the germline V gene. CDR3 region: CASSFSRRQNNSPLYF. Partial CDR3 DNA: TGTGCCAGCAGTTTCTCCCGTCGACAGAATAATTCGCCC.

As concerns this clone: Gene names follow the mouse nomenclature. The CDR3 end falls 4 residues outside the read, so it is completed with the germline J gene. The chain carries TRBV13-2 and TRBJ2-1; D possibly corresponds to TRBD1 (6 bases). Trimming stripped 2 bases from V and 0 bases from J, with 9 bases between. The germline gives CDR1 NNHNN, CDR2 SYGAGS (reference sequence). This CDR3 spans 15 amino acids. The CDR3 loop reads CASGEGDNNYAEQFF. The sequenced part of the CDR3 DNA is TGTGCCAGCGGTGAGGGGGACAATAACTATGCT.

Turning to this clone: These gene names are mouse names. The DNA ends 3 residues before the CDR3 does, and the rest of the CDR3 is filled in from the germline J gene. The V gene is TRBV1, the J gene TRBJ1-6, with 8 bases identical to TRBD1. TRBJ1-6 belongs to the ORF category, with a function that is uncertain. The junction had 2 bases not matched to a gene; V was cut back by 4 bases and J by 9 bases. The CDR3 length is 13 residues. Germline lookup yields CDR1 NSQYPW and CDR2 LRSPGD (reference sequence). CDR3 residues: CTCSGTGISPLYF. CDR3 bases read: TGCACCTGCAGTGGGACAGGGATTTCGCCC.

With respect to this clone: The gene names given are mouse names. The observed sequence ends 4 residues before the CDR3 terminus, with the missing tail filled in from the germline J gene. The rearrangement joins TRBV5 to TRBJ2-1; TRBD1 matches at 8 bases. Germline loops: CDR1 LGHNA, CDR2 YNLKQL (reference sequence). With V trimmed by 4 bases and J by 3 bases, 2 bases remained unmatched. The CDR3 spans 14 residues. CDR3 DNA (partial): TGTGCCAGCAGCCCACAGGGGGGCTATGCT. This gives the protein CASSPQGGYA. In full, the CDR3 reads CASSPQGGYAEQFF.

This clone appeared a few times. Any gene name here is a mouse gene name. Coverage ceases 4 residues before the CDR3 finishes, and the germline J gene fills in the end. This sample includes further DNA sequences coding for the same CDR3. The chain links TRBV13-2 to TRBJ2-7; 9 nucleotides line up with TRBD1. Germline V gene data show CDR1 as NNHNN and CDR2 as SYGAGS (reference sequence). The CDR3 totals 13 residues. The CDR3 bases that were read are TGTGCCAGCGGTGAAGGACAGGGGTAT. Amino acid sequence: CASGEGQGY. In full, the CDR3 reads CASGEGQGYEQYF.

The sample holds a few counts of this clone. The gene names given are mouse names. Within the sample, other DNA sequences also encode this same CDR3. Partial CDR3 DNA: TGTGCCAGCAGCCAAGAAGGGGGGGGTCAAGAC. Protein product: CASSQEGGGQD. In full, the CDR3 reads CASSQEGGGQDTQYF. The chain carries TRBV5 and TRBJ2-5; D is possibly TRBD2 (7 bases). The CDR3 extends 4 residues past the end of the read, so its final part is completed from the germline J gene. The CDR3 sequence is 15 residues long. V was clipped by 0 bases and J by 3 bases, with 10 bases between them. Per the germline V gene, CDR1 is LGHNA and CDR2 is YNLKQL (reference sequence).

This clone was observed at least ten times. Germline and genes here are mouse. The read is 4 residues too short to cover the CDR3 end, so that end is filled in from the germline J gene. Other DNA variants within this sample encode the same CDR3. The chain combines TRBV13-2 with TRBJ2-3; possible D gene TRBD2, 5 bases. The CDR3 totals 15 residues. Between the trimmed V and J ends, which lost 0 bases and 0 bases, there was a span of 8 bases. Per the germline V gene, CDR1 is NNHNN and CDR2 is SYGAGS (reference sequence). CDR3 sequence: CASGDVWGSAETLYF. The DNA read from the CDR3 is TGTGCCAGCGGTGATGTTTGGGGTAGTGCAGAA.

This clone was detected only a few times. Gene names are mouse gene names. The CDR3 end is not reached by the read, which stops 4 residues before it; the germline J gene fills it in. V usage is TRBV1 and J usage is TRBJ2-2; D may be TRBD1 (6 bases). V was shortened by 3 bases and J by 1 base, with 15 bases between the two germline ends. The CDR3 spans 17 residues. The germline gives CDR1 NSQYPW, CDR2 LRSPGD (reference sequence). CDR3 protein: CTCSAYLDSKNTGQLYF. The part of the CDR3 DNA that was read is TGCACCTGCAGTGCGTACCTGGACAGCAAAAACACCGGG.

This clone was seen only a few times. Genes and germline are mouse. From the germline J gene comes the end of the CDR3, since the read stops 4 residues before it. This same CDR3 is encoded by further DNA sequences in the sample. The gene calls are TRBV13-1 and TRBJ1-2; possible D gene TRBD1, 5 bases. The CDR3 sequence is 14 residues long. Per the germline V gene, CDR1 is NSHNY and CDR2 is SYGAGN. Trimming cost V 0 bases and J 0 bases, with 6 bases left between them. CDR3 in amino acids: CASSDAGPNSDYTF. Incomplete CDR3 DNA: TGTGCCAGCAGTGATGCAGGGCCAAACTCC.

Concerning this clone itself: Germline and genes: mouse. The missing CDR3 end, 4 residues past where the read stops, is filled in from the germline J gene. The chain is built from TRBV5 and TRBJ2-5, with 8 bases matching TRBD2. V lost 2 bases and J lost 3; bases outside the gene matches: 4. The germline V gene encodes CDR1 LGHNA and CDR2 YNLKQL (reference sequence). The CDR3 is made up of 15 amino acids. The sequenced part of the CDR3 DNA is TGTGCCAGCAGCCAATCCGGGACTGGACAAGAC. Encoded protein: CASSQSGTGQD. The complete CDR3 sequence is CASSQSGTGQDTQYF.

A note on this clone: Mouse gene names apply. The CDR3 end is not reached by the read, which stops 4 residues before it; the germline J gene fills it in. V and J are TRBV31 and TRBJ2-1; 8 positions match TRBD2. V was clipped by 5 bases and J by 2 bases; unmatched bases: 2. The CDR3 extends over 13 amino acids. Per the germline V gene, CDR1 is GKSSPN and CDR2 is SITVG. CDR3: CAWWTGYYAEQFF. The part of the CDR3 DNA that was read is TGTGCCTGGTGGACTGGGTACTATGCT.

Concerning this clone itself: Gene names and germline refer to mouse. Read sequence stops 4 residues before the CDR3 end, and the germline J gene provides the missing end. The chain joins TRBV13-3 to TRBJ2-2; D perhaps matches TRBD1 (7 bases). The CDR3 consists of 14 residues. Per germline, CDR1 NNHDY and CDR2 SYVADS. V was cut by 7 bases and J by 3 bases, with 13 bases left in between. Partial CDR3 DNA: TGTGCCAGCCACAGGGGACTCCACACCGGG. It codes for CASHRGLHTG. The whole CDR3 is CASHRGLHTGQLYF.

About this clone itself: Mouse names are used for the genes. The read ends 4 residues shy of where the CDR3 ends; the end is completed using the germline J gene. V is TRBV19 and J is TRBJ2-7; perhaps TRBD1 as D (6 bases). The germline V gene encodes CDR1 FNHDT and CDR2 SITEND (reference sequence). This CDR3 comprises 12 residues. The CDR3 bases that were read are TGTGCCAGCAGTATTTGGACAGAT. Protein product: CASSIWTD. The whole CDR3 sequence reads CASSIWTDEQYF.

With respect to this clone: Gene labels here are mouse ones. Read data end 4 residues before the CDR3 end; the end is taken from the germline J gene. This rearrangement joins TRBV13-3 to TRBJ2-5; D remains unclear. The germline V and J ends were trimmed by 1 base and 0 bases, with 6 bases remaining between them. Germline V gene lookup returns CDR1 NNHDY and CDR2 SYVADS. CDR3 length: 14 amino acids. The CDR3 reads CASSDPFNQDTQYF. The CDR3 DNA, read in part, is TGTGCCAGCAGTGATCCTTTTAACCAAGAC.

About this clone: A much larger clone differs from this one at a single base, so this may be a read error. Each gene name is a mouse one. The read terminates 4 residues before the CDR3 end, so the remaining end is supplied by the germline J gene. Other DNA variants within this sample encode the same CDR3. The rearrangement uses TRBV13-1 and TRBJ2-3; D not certain. Germline V CDR1 and CDR2: NSHNY, SYGAGN. V lost 5 bases, J lost 0 bases, and 7 bases lay in between. The CDR3 contains 13 residues. The CDR3 bases that were read are TGTGCCAGCAGAGGTTCTAGTGCAGAA. Residues: CASRGSSAE. The whole CDR3 sequence is CASRGSSAETLYF.